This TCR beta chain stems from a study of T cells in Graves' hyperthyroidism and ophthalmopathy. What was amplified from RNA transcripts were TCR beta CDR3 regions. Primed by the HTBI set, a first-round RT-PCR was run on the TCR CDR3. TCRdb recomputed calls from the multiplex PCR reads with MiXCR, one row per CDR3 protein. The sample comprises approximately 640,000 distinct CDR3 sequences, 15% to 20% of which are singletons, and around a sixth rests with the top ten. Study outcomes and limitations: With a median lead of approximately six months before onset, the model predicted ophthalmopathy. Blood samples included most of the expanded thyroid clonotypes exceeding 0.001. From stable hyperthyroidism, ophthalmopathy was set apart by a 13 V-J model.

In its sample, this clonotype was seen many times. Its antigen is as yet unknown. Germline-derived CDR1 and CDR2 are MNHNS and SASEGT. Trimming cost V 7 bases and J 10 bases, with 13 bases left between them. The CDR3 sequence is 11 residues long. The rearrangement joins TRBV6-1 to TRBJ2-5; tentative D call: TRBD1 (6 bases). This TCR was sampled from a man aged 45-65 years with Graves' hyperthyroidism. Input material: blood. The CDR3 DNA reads TGTGCCAGCACCAGTGAAGGGGGCCAGTACTTC. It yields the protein CASTSEGGQYF.